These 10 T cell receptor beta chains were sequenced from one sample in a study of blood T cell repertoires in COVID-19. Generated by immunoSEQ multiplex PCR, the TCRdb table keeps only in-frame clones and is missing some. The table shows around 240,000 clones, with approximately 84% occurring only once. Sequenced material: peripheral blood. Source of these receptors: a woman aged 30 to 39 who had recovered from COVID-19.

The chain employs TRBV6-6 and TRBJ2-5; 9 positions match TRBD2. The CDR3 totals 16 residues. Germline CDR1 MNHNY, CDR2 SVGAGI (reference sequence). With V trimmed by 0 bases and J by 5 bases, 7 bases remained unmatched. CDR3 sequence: CASSYSRLAGSETQYF. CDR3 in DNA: TGTGCCAGCAGTTACTCGAGGCTAGCGGGGAGTGAGACCCAGTACTTC.

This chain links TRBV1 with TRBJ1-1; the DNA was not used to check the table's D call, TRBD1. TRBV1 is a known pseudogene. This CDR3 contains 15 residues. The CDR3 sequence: CTSSQGVAGHTEAFF. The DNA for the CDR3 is TGCACCAGCAGCCAAGGCGTGGCAGGTCACACTGAAGCTTTCTTT.

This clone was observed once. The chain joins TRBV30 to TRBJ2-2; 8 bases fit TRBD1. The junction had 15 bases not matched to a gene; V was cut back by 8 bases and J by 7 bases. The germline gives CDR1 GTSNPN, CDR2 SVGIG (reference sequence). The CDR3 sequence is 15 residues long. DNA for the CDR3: TGTGCCAGCCGACCGGGACAGGTGCTCAGCGGGGAGCTGTTTTTT. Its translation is CASRPGQVLSGELFF.

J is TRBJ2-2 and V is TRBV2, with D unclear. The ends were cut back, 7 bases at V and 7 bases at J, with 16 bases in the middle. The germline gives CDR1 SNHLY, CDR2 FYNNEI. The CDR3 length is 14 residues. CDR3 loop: CASKRQSRGGELFF. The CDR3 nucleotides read TGTGCCAGCAAAAGGCAGAGCCGAGGCGGGGAGCTGTTTTTT. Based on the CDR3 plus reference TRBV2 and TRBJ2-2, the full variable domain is EPEVTQTPSHQVTQMGQEVILRCVPISNHLYFYWYRQILGQKVEFLVSFYNNEISEKSEIFDDQFSVERPDGSNFTLKIRSTKLEDSAMYFCASKRQSRGGELFFGEGSRLTVL.

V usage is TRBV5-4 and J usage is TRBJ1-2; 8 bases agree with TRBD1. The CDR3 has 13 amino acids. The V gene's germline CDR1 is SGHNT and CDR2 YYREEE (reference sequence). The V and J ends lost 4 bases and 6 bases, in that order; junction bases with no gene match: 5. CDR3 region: CASSLTGGNGYTF. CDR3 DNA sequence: TGTGCCAGCAGCCTTACAGGGGGTAATGGCTACACCTTC.

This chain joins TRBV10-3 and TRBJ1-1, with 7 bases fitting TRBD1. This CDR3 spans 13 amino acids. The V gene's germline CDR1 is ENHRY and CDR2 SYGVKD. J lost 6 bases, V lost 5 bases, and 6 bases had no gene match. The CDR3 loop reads CAISRDGTAEAFF. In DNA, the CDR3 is TGTGCCATCAGTAGAGATGGGACAGCTGAAGCTTTCTTT.

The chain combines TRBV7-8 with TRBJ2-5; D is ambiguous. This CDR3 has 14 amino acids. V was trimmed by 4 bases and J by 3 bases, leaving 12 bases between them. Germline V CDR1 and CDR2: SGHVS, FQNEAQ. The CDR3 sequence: CASSSSGPKETQYF. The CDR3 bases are TGTGCCAGCAGCTCCTCTGGCCCCAAAGAGACCCAGTACTTC. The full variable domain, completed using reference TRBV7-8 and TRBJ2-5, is GAGVSQSPRYKVAKRGQDVALRCDPISGHVSLFWYQQALGQGPEFLTYFQNEAQLDKSGLPSDRFFAERPEGSVSTLKIQRTQQEDSAVYLCASSSSGPKETQYFGPGTRLLVL.

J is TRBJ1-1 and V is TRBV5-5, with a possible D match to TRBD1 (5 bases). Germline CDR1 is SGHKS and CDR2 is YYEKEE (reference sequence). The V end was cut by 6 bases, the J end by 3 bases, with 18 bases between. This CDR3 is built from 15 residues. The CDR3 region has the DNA TGTGCCAGCACCCAGGGTATTTGGGGGGACACTGAAGCTTTCTTT. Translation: CASTQGIWGDTEAFF.

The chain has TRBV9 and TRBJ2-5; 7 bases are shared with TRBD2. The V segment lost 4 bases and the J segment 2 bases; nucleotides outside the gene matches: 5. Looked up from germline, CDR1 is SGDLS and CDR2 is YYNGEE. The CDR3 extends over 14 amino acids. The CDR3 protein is CASSPSGAQETQYF. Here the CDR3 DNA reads TGTGCCAGCAGCCCTAGCGGCGCGCAAGAGACCCAGTACTTC. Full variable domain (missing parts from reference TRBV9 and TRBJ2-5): DSGVTQTPKHLITATGQRVTLRCSPRSGDLSVYWYQQSLDQGLQFLIQYYNGEERAKGNILERFSAQQFPDLHSELNLSSLELGDSALYFCASSPSGAQETQYFGPGTRLLVL.

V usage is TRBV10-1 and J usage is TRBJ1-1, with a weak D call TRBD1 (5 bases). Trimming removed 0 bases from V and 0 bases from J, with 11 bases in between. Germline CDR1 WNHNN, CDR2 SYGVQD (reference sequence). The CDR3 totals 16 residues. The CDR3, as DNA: TGCGCCAGCAGTGAGTCGGATGGGGCAATGAACACTGAAGCTTTCTTT. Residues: CASSESDGAMNTEAFF.